The present T cell receptor beta chain was sequenced within a study of CD8+CD57+ T cells in acquired aplastic anemia. Profiling of TCR beta VDJ combinations and CDR3 sequences used genomic DNA as template. MiXCR was run by TCRdb on the reads, yielding one entry per CDR3 protein. The data hold 60,000 or so distinct CDR3 sequences, with 55% observed a single time. Germline CDR1 and CDR2: SGHTA and FQGNSA. V shed 1 base and J shed 3 bases, with 8 bases lying between them. The CDR3 has 14 amino acids. Sequenced material: sorted CD4+, CD8+, or CD8+CD57+ T cells (not recorded which) from PBMCs. The chain uses TRBV7-2 and TRBJ2-3; D not certain. The origin of this receptor is a human donor in good health, serving as a control. The CDR3 is CASSLDSRTDTQYF. The DNA for the CDR3 is TGTGCCAGCAGCTTAGACAGCAGGACAGATACGCAGTATTTT. Variable domain in full (rest from reference TRBV7-2 and TRBJ2-3): GAGVSQSPSNKVTEKGKDVELRCDPISGHTALYWYRQSLGQGLEFLIYFQGNSAPDKSGLPSDRFSAERTGGSVSTLTIQRTQQEDSAVYLCASSLDSRTDTQYFGPGTRLTVL.